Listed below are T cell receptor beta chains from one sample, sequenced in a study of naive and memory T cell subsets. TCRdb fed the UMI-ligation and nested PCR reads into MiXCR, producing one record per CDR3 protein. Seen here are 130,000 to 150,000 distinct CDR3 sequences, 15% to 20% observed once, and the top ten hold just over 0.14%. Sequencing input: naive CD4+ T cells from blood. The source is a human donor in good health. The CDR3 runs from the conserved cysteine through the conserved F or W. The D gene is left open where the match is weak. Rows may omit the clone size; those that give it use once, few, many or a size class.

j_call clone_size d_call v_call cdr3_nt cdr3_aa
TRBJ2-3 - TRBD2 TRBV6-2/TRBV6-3 TGTGCCAGCAGTTACTCTATCGTTTTAGCGGGAGCGGGGGACGATACGCAGTATTTT CASSYSIVLAGAGDDTQYF
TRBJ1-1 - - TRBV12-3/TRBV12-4 TGTGCCAGCAGCAAGAACAGGGACTCTGAAGCTTTCTTT CASSKNRDSEAFF
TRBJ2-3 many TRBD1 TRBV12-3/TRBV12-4 TGTGCCAGCAGAAATCTACCACTAGGGACAGGGGATACAGATACGCAGTATTTT CASRNLPLGTGDTDTQYF
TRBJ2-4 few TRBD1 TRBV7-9 TGTGCCAGCAGCTCAGGGACAGGGGTAGTTGCCAAAAACATTCAGTACTTC CASSSGTGVVAKNIQYF
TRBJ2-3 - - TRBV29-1 TGCAGCGTGGCCTTAAGCACAGATACGCAGTATTTT CSVALSTDTQYF
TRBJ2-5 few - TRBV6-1 TGTGCCAGCAGGTTCGTTCAAGAGACCCAGTACTTC CASRFVQETQYF
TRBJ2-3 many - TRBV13 TGTGCCAGCAGCTTATGGAAGAGGGAACGCACAGATACGCAGTATTTT CASSLWKRERTDTQYF
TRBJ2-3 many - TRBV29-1 TGCAGCGTGATGGGGTCAGTAATGACGGATAGCACAGATACGCAGTATTTT CSVMGSVMTDSTDTQYF
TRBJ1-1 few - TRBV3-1 TGTGCCAGCAGCCAACCAGGGCTGCGCCCTGAAGCTTTCTTT CASSQPGLRPEAFF
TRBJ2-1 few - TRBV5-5 TGTGCCAGCAGCTTGAGGGGTGATTACAATGAGCAGTTCTTC CASSLRGDYNEQFF
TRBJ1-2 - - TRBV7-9 TGTGCCAGCAGCTTAAGGGGGGCGCAGAATGGCTACACCTTC CASSLRGAQNGYTF
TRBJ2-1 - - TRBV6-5 TGTGCCAGCAGTCTACTGGGGCTAGCTGAGAATGAGCAGTTCTTC CASSLLGLAENEQFF
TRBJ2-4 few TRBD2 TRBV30 TGTGCCTCGACTAGCGGGAGCGCGGGGAACATTCAGTACTTC CASTSGSAGNIQYF
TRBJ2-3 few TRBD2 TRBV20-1 TGCAGTGCCCTAGCGGGAGGGCCCCCAGATACGCAGTATTTT CSALAGGPPDTQYF
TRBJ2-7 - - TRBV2 TGTGCCAGCAGGGGCCGGGTGGTTGGCTACGAGCAGTACTTC CASRGRVVGYEQYF
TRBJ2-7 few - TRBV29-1 TGCAGCGTTGGGGAGCCCTACGAGCAGTACTTC CSVGEPYEQYF
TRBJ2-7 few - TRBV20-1 TGCAGTGCGTCGACCCTGCTCCAAAACTACGAGCAGTACTTC CSASTLLQNYEQYF
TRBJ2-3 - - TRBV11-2 TGTGCCAGCAGCCCCGGAGTCGGGAGAACAGATACGCAGTATTTT CASSPGVGRTDTQYF
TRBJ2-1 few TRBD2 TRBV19 TGTGCCAGTAATGATCCGGGACTAGCGGGAGTCAATACCTACAATGAGCAGTTCTTC CASNDPGLAGVNTYNEQFF
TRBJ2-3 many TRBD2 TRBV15 TGTGCCACCAGCAGAGCTTCGAAGCGGGGGAGAACAGATACGCAGTATTTT CATSRASKRGRTDTQYF
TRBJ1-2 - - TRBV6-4 TGTGCCAGCTTTCGGTCCGGTCTTGTCGCTTCCTATGGCTACACCTTC CASFRSGLVASYGYTF
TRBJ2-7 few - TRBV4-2 TGTGCCAGCAGCCAAGCGGGCCCGGGGCCTGGAGGGGAGCAGTACTTC CASSQAGPGPGGEQYF
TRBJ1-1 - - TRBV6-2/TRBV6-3 TGTGCCAGCAGTTACGGAAAGAACACTGAAGCTTTCTTT CASSYGKNTEAFF
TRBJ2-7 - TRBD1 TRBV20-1 TGCAGTGCTCTCCGGACAGGAGGATACGAGCAGTACTTC CSALRTGGYEQYF
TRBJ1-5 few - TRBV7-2 TGTGCCAGCAGCTTAGACAGGACCAGCAATCAGCCCCAGCATTTT CASSLDRTSNQPQHF
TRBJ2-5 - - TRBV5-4 TGTGCCAGCAGCTTGTCCCGCGCCAGCCAAGAGACCCAGTACTTC CASSLSRASQETQYF
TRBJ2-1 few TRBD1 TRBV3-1 TGTGCCAGCAGTCCGAGACAGGGCACCTACAATGAGCAGTTCTTC CASSPRQGTYNEQFF
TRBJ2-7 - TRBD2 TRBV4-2 TGTGCCAGCAGCCGTACTAGCGGGGGAGCCTACGAGCAGTACTTC CASSRTSGGAYEQYF
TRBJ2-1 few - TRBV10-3 TGTGCCATCAGTGACTCCAGAGGGTCATCCGAGGATGAGCAGTTCTTC CAISDSRGSSEDEQFF
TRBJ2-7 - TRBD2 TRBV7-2 TGTGCCAGCAGCTTATCCCTCCTGACTAGCGACTACGAGCAGTACTTC CASSLSLLTSDYEQYF
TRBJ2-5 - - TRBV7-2 TGTGCCAGCAGCTCAAACAGGGAGTCGGAGACCCAGTACTTC CASSSNRESETQYF
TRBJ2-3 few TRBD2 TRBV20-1 TGCAGCTCCCACGAGGGGAGGGGAGCAGATACGCAGTATTTT CSSHEGRGADTQYF
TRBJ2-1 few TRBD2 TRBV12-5 TGTGCTAGTGGTTTGGTACTGGGGACTAGCGGGATATCGAGCCAGTTCTTC CASGLVLGTSGISSQFF
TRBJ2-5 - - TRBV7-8 TGTGCCAGCAGTATCAATAGCGGCCAAGAGACCCAGTACTTC CASSINSGQETQYF
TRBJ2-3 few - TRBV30 TGTGCCTGGAGCATGGACCTAAGAGGGGCAGATACGCAGTATTTT CAWSMDLRGADTQYF
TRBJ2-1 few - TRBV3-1 TGTGCCAGCAGCCAAGAGTATGAGCAGTTCTTC CASSQEYEQFF
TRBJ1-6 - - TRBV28 TGTGCCACCAACCGGGGCAGGAATAATTCACCCCTCCACTTT CATNRGRNNSPLHF
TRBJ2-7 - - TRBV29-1 TGCAGCGTTGAAGTTGGGCAGGGAGGCGACGAGCAGTACTTC CSVEVGQGGDEQYF
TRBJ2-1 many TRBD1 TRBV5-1 TGCGCCAGCAGCTTGGAGGACAGGGTGGTCGAGCAGTTCTTC CASSLEDRVVEQFF
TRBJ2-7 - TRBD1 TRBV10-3 TGTGCCATCAGGGAACCGGGACAGGGGGCCTACGAGCAGTACTTC CAIREPGQGAYEQYF